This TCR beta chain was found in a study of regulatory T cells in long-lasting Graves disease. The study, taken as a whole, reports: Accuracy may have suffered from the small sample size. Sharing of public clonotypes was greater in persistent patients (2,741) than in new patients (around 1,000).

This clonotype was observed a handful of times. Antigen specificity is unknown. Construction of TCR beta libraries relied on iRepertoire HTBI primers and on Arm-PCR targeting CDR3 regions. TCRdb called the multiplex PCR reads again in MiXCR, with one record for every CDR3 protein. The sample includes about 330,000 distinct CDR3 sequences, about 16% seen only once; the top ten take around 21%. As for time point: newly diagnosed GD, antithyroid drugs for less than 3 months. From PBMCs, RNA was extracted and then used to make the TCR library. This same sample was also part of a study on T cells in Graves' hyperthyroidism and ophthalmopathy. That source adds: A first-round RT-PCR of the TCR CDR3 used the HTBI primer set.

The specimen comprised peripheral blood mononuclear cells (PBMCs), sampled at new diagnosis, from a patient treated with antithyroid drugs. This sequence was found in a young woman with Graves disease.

CDR3 loop: CASTLGLLGNTQYF. CDR3 sequence (DNA): TGTGCCAGCACTTTGGGACTCCTGGGGAATACGCAGTATTTT. The chain joins TRBV12-3 or TRBV12-4 to TRBJ2-3, with D tentatively TRBD2 (6 bases). V was trimmed by 7 bases and J by 7 bases, leaving 18 bases between them. The CDR3 covers 14 residues.